Listed here are 14 T cell receptor beta chains from one sample, sequenced in a study of blood T cell repertoires in COVID-19. The repertoire was sequenced with immunoSEQ multiplex PCR; TCRdb's copy has only in-frame clones and lacks some. The table shows around 260,000 clones, with roughly nine tenths occurring only once. The sample consisted of peripheral blood. The receptor set was obtained from a woman aged 25-40 years with COVID-19, enrolled during active disease.

The chain joins TRBV6-5 to TRBJ2-1; the match to TRBD2 covers 7 bases. J gave up 0 bases and V 4 bases, and 6 bases lay outside the gene matches. The CDR3 sequence is 16 residues long. Germline CDR1 is MNHEY and CDR2 is SVGAGI. DNA for the CDR3: TGTGCCAGCAGTTGGGACTATCGGAGCTCCTACAATGAGCAGTTCTTC. Encoded protein: CASSWDYRSSYNEQFF.

The gene calls are TRBV24-1 and TRBJ2-3, with a weak D call TRBD1 (6 bases). V was clipped by 5 bases and J by 7 bases, with 12 bases between them. Germline CDR1 and CDR2: KGHDR and SFDVKD. CDR3 length: 13 residues. For the CDR3, the DNA is TGTGCCACCAGTGTATCAGGGGCGAATACGCAGTATTTT. Its protein product is CATSVSGANTQYF.

The rearrangement links TRBV5-1 to TRBJ1-3, with D possibly TRBD1 on 6 matching bases. Looked up from germline, CDR1 is SGHRS and CDR2 is YFSETQ. The CDR3 has 16 residues. Trimming shortened V by 4 bases and J by 4 bases, and 18 bases separated the two germline ends. DNA for the CDR3: TGCGCCAGCAGCCCACTCTCAACAGGGTCCGGAAACACCATATATTTT. Translated: CASSPLSTGSGNTIYF.

The chain employs TRBV2 and TRBJ2-3; D unresolved. Germline V CDR1 and CDR2: SNHLY, FYNNEI. The CDR3 is 12 residues long. Trimming took 2 bases from V and 4 from J, leaving 4 bases between them. CDR3: CASSERADTQYF. The CDR3 DNA reads as TGTGCCAGCAGTGAACGGGCAGATACGCAGTATTTT.

The rearrangement uses TRBV3-1 (or the pseudogene TRBV3-2) and TRBJ2-5; no clear D gene. V dropped 0 bases and J dropped 4 bases, with 6 bases sitting between them. Per germline, CDR1 LGHDT and CDR2 YNNKEL (reference sequence). The CDR3 covers 13 residues. In DNA, the CDR3 is TGTGCCAGCAGCCAAGACGTGAGAGAGACCCAGTACTTC. It codes for CASSQDVRETQYF.

This clone was found once. The chain uses TRBV12-5 and TRBJ2-7; 7 positions agree with TRBD1. Losses at the gene ends were 0 bases for V and 3 bases for J; bases not matched to a gene: 5. The CDR3 runs to 15 residues. Germline values: CDR1 LGHNT, CDR2 FRNRAP. Here the CDR3 reads CASGLVQGSYYEQYF. The DNA for the CDR3 is TGTGCTAGTGGTTTGGTACAGGGGAGCTACTACGAGCAGTACTTC. Complete variable domain (other parts from reference TRBV12-5 and TRBJ2-7): DARVTQTPRHKVTEMGQEVTMRCQPILGHNTVFWYRQTMMQGLELLAYFRNRAPLDDSGMPKDRFSAEMPDATLATLKIQPSEPRDSAVYFCASGLVQGSYYEQYFGPGTRLTVT.

This chain connects TRBV28 to TRBJ2-1; 9 nucleotides line up with TRBD1. V gave up 6 bases and J gave up 7 bases; unmatched junction bases: 7. Germline values: CDR1 MDHEN, CDR2 SYDVKM. There are 14 residues in the CDR3. The CDR3 loop is CASSSGTGSNEQFF. CDR3 sequence (DNA): TGTGCCAGCAGCTCCGGGACAGGGAGTAATGAGCAGTTCTTC.

The chain joins TRBV27 to TRBJ2-5; tentative D call: TRBD2 (6 bases). V shed 1 base and J shed 7 bases, with 10 bases lying between them. The CDR3 is made up of 13 amino acids. From germline, CDR1 is MNHEY and CDR2 SMNVEV (reference sequence). DNA of the CDR3: TGTGCCAGCAGTTTATACGGGAGCGGGACCCAGTACTTC. It encodes CASSLYGSGTQYF.

As DNA, the CDR3 is TGTGCCAGCCTCCCTGGCTGGGGGGGCACCGGGGAGCTGTTTTTT. Translation gives CASLPGWGGTGELFF. The chain uses TRBV7-2 and TRBJ2-2; 7 nucleotides align to TRBD2. The length of the CDR3 is 15 residues. After removal of 8 bases from V and 4 bases from J, the junction contained 10 bases not matched to a gene. Per the germline V gene, CDR1 is SGHTA and CDR2 is FQGNSA.

The rearrangement joins TRBV19 to TRBJ1-5; 11 positions match TRBD1. The CDR3 is 16 residues long. Per the germline V gene, CDR1 is LNHDA and CDR2 is SQIVND (reference sequence). The V and J ends lost 6 bases and 6 bases, in that order; junction bases with no gene match: 10. The DNA of the CDR3 is TGTGCCAGTAGAGGGGGACCGGGACAGGGGGGTCAGCCCCAGCATTTT. It encodes CASRGGPGQGGQPQHF.

The chain joins TRBV18 to TRBJ1-4; no clear D. The CDR3 consists of 13 residues. Trimming pared 8 bases from V and 0 bases from J, leaving 7 bases between. Germline CDR1 and CDR2: KGHSH and LQKENI. CDR3 residues: CASRPATNEKLFF. DNA of the CDR3: TGTGCCAGCCGCCCAGCAACTAATGAAAAACTGTTTTTT.

V gene TRBV24-1 combines with J gene TRBJ2-2; maybe TRBD2 (6 bases). Germline assignment: CDR1 KGHDR and CDR2 SFDVKD. V was trimmed by 2 bases and J by 6 bases, leaving 9 bases between them. This CDR3 region has 14 residues. The CDR3, as DNA: TGTGCCACCAGTGATTCGGGGGATCCCGGGGAGCTGTTTTTT. This encodes CATSDSGDPGELFF.

The J gene is TRBJ1-1, the V gene TRBV3-1 (or the pseudogene TRBV3-2); possibly TRBD1 for D (6 bases). From germline, CDR1 is LGHDT and CDR2 YNNKEL (reference sequence). V was shortened by 3 bases and J by 1 base, with 9 bases between the two germline ends. The CDR3 spans 14 residues. CDR3 DNA: TGTGCCAGCAGCCAGAGACAGGAGAACACTGAAGCTTTCTTT. Translating it yields CASSQRQENTEAFF.

The chain employs TRBV5-1 and TRBJ2-1; the D is unclear. Trimming shortened V by 0 bases and J by 0 bases, and 7 bases separated the two germline ends. The germline CDR1 and CDR2 sequences are SGHRS and YFSETQ. The CDR3 runs to 15 residues. In DNA form, the CDR3 reads TGCGCCAGCAGCTTGGAATTAAACTCCTACAATGAGCAGTTCTTC. Residues: CASSLELNSYNEQFF. Complete variable domain (other parts from reference TRBV5-1 and TRBJ2-1): KAGVTQTPRYLIKTRGQQVTLSCSPISGHRSVSWYQQTPGQGLQFLFEYFSETQRNKGNFPGRFSGRQFSNSRSEMNVSTLELGDSALYLCASSLELNSYNEQFFGPGTRLTVL.